This T cell receptor (beta chain) was documented in a study of CD8 T cells in ankylosing spondylitis. This CDR3 spans 12 amino acids. V shed 1 base and J shed 9 bases, with 6 bases lying between them. Germline lookup yields CDR1 LGHDT and CDR2 YNNKEL (reference sequence). A few counts support this clonotype. What it binds is unknown. Researchers built TCR beta libraries using quantitative 5'-RACE with molecular barcodes. Each CDR3 protein is one row after TCRdb ran MiXCR on the 5' RACE reads. Here the sample spans 35,000 to 40,000 distinct CDR3 sequences, 16% being singletons. Study-wide results and limits: Clones tied to disease were said to be significantly enriched in matched ankylosing spondylitis synovial fluid. Ankylosing spondylitis blood seemed to carry a telltale TCR beta motif made of about 8 highly homologous variants. Earlier literature documents some of the motif variants in reactive arthritis synovial fluid and blood.

The sequence derives from a male donor with ankylosing spondylitis or in good health (not recorded which). Sample: blood. The rearrangement joins TRBV3-1 to TRBJ2-2; a weak D match, TRBD1 (5 bases). The CDR3 DNA is TGTGCCAGCAGCCAAGGGGGCCGGGAGCTGTTTTTT. The encoded protein is CASSQGGRELFF.